Presented here are 10 T cell receptor beta chains from one specimen sequenced in a study of a mutant IDH1 vaccine in newly diagnosed glioma. The method was immunoSEQ multiplex PCR; TCRdb's version includes in-frame clones alone and lacks a portion of them. The table lists some 130,000 clones, roughly 77% of them singletons. Time point described: week 11, during vaccination. Topical imiquimod was applied with each vaccine dose, which held 300 ug of mutant IDH1 20-mer peptide. Which antigens these TCRs recognize remains unknown. Sequenced here: PBMCs, sampled from a glioma patient whose treatment included an IDH1 peptide vaccine. These receptors were collected from a man in his forties with glioma.

The chain has TRBV20-1 and TRBJ2-5, with 9 bases lining up with TRBD1. The length of the CDR3 is 10 residues. Germline CDR1 and CDR2: DFQATT and SNEGSKA (reference sequence). CDR3 amino acids: CGTGKETQYF. DNA of the CDR3: TGCGGGACAGGGAAGGAGACCCAGTACTTC.

V is TRBV6-1 and J is TRBJ2-7; 8 bases align to TRBD1. Trimming cost V 3 bases and J 3 bases; bases outside gene matches: 7. Germline loops: CDR1 MNHNS, CDR2 SASEGT. The CDR3 contains 15 residues. The CDR3 coding sequence is TGTGCCAGCAGTGATGAAGCACAGGGGGGCTACGAGCAGTACTTC. Its protein product is CASSDEAQGGYEQYF.

The chain joins TRBV19 to TRBJ1-1; D not certain. This CDR3 spans 15 amino acids. Germline-derived CDR1 and CDR2 are LNHDA and SQIVND (reference sequence). The V end was cut by 3 bases, the J end by 2 bases, with 13 bases between. CDR3 in amino acids: CASSISLVGNTEAFF. The CDR3 coding sequence is TGTGCCAGTAGTATCAGCCTCGTCGGAAACACTGAAGCTTTCTTT.

J is TRBJ2-5 and V is TRBV7-2, with TRBD1 as a possible D gene (6 bases). The germline V and J ends were trimmed by 0 bases and 2 bases, with 28 bases remaining between them. CDR1 is SGHTA, CDR2 FQGNSA, per germline. The CDR3 contains 21 residues. CDR3 in amino acids: CASSLAPPVARGRTGQETQYF. CDR3 bases: TGTGCCAGCAGCTTAGCACCCCCTGTGGCCCGGGGCCGAACAGGGCAAGAGACCCAGTACTTC.

The rearrangement uses TRBV27 and TRBJ2-7; 10 bases match TRBD2. CDR1 MNHEY and CDR2 SMNVEV come from the germline V gene (reference sequence). Unmatched junction bases numbered 13, after V lost 2 bases and J lost 6 bases. CDR3 size: 17 residues. CDR3 DNA sequence: TGTGCCAGCAGTTTAGGGCTAGCGGGAGCCCTCGTGAGCGAGCAGTACTTC. Residues: CASSLGLAGALVSEQYF.

The chain uses TRBV7-2 and TRBJ2-3; 9 positions agree with TRBD2. The germline V gene has CDR1 SGHTA and CDR2 FQGNSA. This CDR3 region has 15 residues. The J segment lost 5 bases and the V segment lost 3 bases, leaving 6 bases of the junction unmatched. CDR3 coding DNA: TGTGCCAGCAGCTTTCTAGCGGGGTCGTTAGATACGCAGTATTTT. Translated, it gives CASSFLAGSLDTQYF.

This clone showed up just once. V is TRBV28 and J is TRBJ2-7, with 9 bases aligning to TRBD2. The CDR3 has 15 residues. Germline assignment: CDR1 MDHEN and CDR2 SYDVKM. V was clipped by 0 bases and J by 7 bases; unmatched bases: 7. The CDR3 bases are TGTGCCAGCAGTTTATGGAGAGCGGGAGGAGGTGAGCAGTACTTC. It encodes CASSLWRAGGGEQYF.

This chain connects TRBV7-9 to TRBJ1-6, with 7 bases identical to TRBD1. After removal of 5 bases from V and 5 bases from J, the junction contained 9 bases not matched to a gene. Germline assignment: CDR1 SEHNR and CDR2 FQNEAQ (reference sequence). CDR3 length equals 16 residues. CDR3 DNA: TGTGCCAGCAGCCCTAGACCGACAGGGAATAATTCACCCCTCCACTTT. Residues: CASSPRPTGNNSPLHF. The whole variable domain, remainder taken from reference TRBV7-9 and TRBJ1-6, is DTGVSQNPRHKITKRGQNVTFRCDPISEHNRLYWYRQTLGQGPEFLTYFQNEAQLEKSRLLSDRFSAERPKGSFSTLEIQRTEQGDSAMYLCASSPRPTGNNSPLHFGNGTRLTVT.

The V and J genes are TRBV9 and TRBJ1-2, with D possibly TRBD1 on 6 matching bases. The germline CDR1 and CDR2 sequences are SGDLS and YYNGEE. Trimming stripped 2 bases from V and 4 bases from J, with 12 bases between. The CDR3 extends over 14 amino acids. Here the CDR3 DNA reads TGTGCCAGCAGCGTGTCCGGGACAAGCTATGGCTACACCTTC. Its translation is CASSVSGTSYGYTF.

The genes are TRBV6-5 and TRBJ2-7; D may be TRBD1 or TRBD2 (7 bases each). Germline CDR1 and CDR2: MNHEY and SVGAGI. The ends were cut back, 6 bases at V and 5 bases at J, with 14 bases in the middle. The CDR3 extends over 13 amino acids. CDR3 nucleotides: TGTGCCAGCAGCCAGGGGGAGGGTGACGAGCAGTACTTC. It is translated as CASSQGEGDEQYF.